A single sample gave rise to the 19 T cell receptor beta chains below, sequenced in a study of blood T cell repertoires in COVID-19 (dated by TCRdb to between 2020 and 2021). Library generation was performed with the immunoSEQ multiplex PCR assay. TCRdb provides this immuneACCESS table in a form limited to in-frame rearrangements. Some clones are lacking; in checked studies, under half of them reflect an unresolved V gene, and why the rest are absent is not known. Recorded for this sample are about 220,000 clones; approximately 81% of them occurred a single time. Clones ranked in the top ten supply just under 20% of the sample. Sample: peripheral blood. The receptors shown here come from a man aged 25-40 years with active or convalescent COVID-19.

This clone was detected only a few times. The chain recombines TRBV7-9 with TRBJ2-7; D is perhaps TRBD2 (7 bases). Germline lookup yields CDR1 SEHNR and CDR2 FQNEAQ (reference sequence). Trimming stripped 1 base from V and 2 bases from J, with 12 bases between. CDR3 length: 15 residues. CDR3 sequence reads: CASSLVGGPTYEQYF. Written as DNA, the CDR3 is TGTGCCAGCAGCTTAGTGGGGGGGCCTACCTACGAGCAGTACTTC.

The V call is TRBV28, the J call TRBJ1-6; TRBD1 aligns across 7 bases. With 3 bases clipped from V and 9 bases from J, the junction kept 5 bases outside the gene matches. Germline CDR1 is MDHEN and CDR2 is SYDVKM. The CDR3 length is 14 residues. DNA of the CDR3: TGTGCCAGCAGTTTCGAGGAGGGGGCTTCACCCCTCCACTTT. Encoded protein: CASSFEEGASPLHF.

The CDR3 is CASSGTNTGVISGELFF. The CDR3 DNA follows: TGTGCCAGCAGCGGGACGAACACAGGGGTCATCTCCGGGGAGCTGTTTTTT. This chain joins TRBV9 and TRBJ2-2; 7 positions agree with TRBD1. The V segment lost 3 bases and the J segment 6 bases; nucleotides outside the gene matches: 14. CDR1 and CDR2 (germline): SGDLS, YYNGEE. The CDR3 length is 17 residues.

V is TRBV4-2 and J is TRBJ2-3; TRBD2 agrees at 11 bases. After removal of 3 bases from V and 0 bases from J, the junction contained 5 bases not matched to a gene. Germline V lookup: CDR1 LGHNA, CDR2 YNFKEQ. This CDR3 region has 17 residues. CDR3 protein: CASSQRLAGHSTDTQYF. The CDR3 coding sequence is TGTGCCAGCAGCCAGAGACTAGCGGGGCATAGCACAGATACGCAGTATTTT.

The chain recombines TRBV7-2 with TRBJ1-1; the D gene is possibly TRBD1 (6 bases). The CDR3 has 14 residues. V was clipped by 5 bases and J by 0 bases, with 10 bases between them. CDR1 SGHTA and CDR2 FQGNSA come from the germline V gene. This CDR3 reads CASSVQGMNTEAFF. The CDR3 DNA follows: TGTGCCAGCAGCGTGCAGGGGATGAACACTGAAGCTTTCTTT.

For the CDR3, the DNA is TGTGCCAGCAGCTTAGGGACTGGTGGGACTAGCGGCTCGGGTGAGCAGTTCTTC. Its translation is CASSLGTGGTSGSGEQFF. The rearrangement links TRBV11-2 to TRBJ2-1; TRBD2 agrees at 11 bases. Germline loops: CDR1 SGHAT, CDR2 FQNNGV. With 1 base clipped from V and 9 bases from J, the junction kept 14 bases outside the gene matches. There are 18 residues in the CDR3.

This rearrangement joins TRBV30 to TRBJ1-4; D gene ambiguous. This CDR3 contains 13 residues. Trimming took 2 bases from V and 5 from J, leaving 9 bases between them. The germline CDR1 and CDR2 sequences are GTSNPN and SVGIG (reference sequence). The CDR3 region has the DNA TGTGCCTGGAGTCCCAGGATCAATGAAAAACTGTTTTTT. It specifies CAWSPRINEKLFF.

The V call is TRBV7-9, the J call TRBJ1-2, with D tentatively TRBD1 (5 bases). CDR1 and CDR2 from the germline V gene are SEHNR and FQNEAQ (reference sequence). This CDR3 is 16 amino acids long. V lost 0 bases, J lost 6 bases, and 17 bases lay in between. The CDR3 is CASSLAGEALANGYTF. The CDR3 nucleotides read TGTGCCAGCAGCTTAGCGGGGGAGGCTTTAGCTAATGGCTACACCTTC.

In its sample, this clone was seen many times. The V and J genes are TRBV7-8 and TRBJ2-7; D possibly corresponds to TRBD2 (6 bases). The V gene lost 4 bases and the J gene lost 0 bases, with 13 bases spanning the gap. Germline CDR1 SGHVS, CDR2 FQNEAQ. The CDR3 contains 15 residues. The CDR3 nucleotides are TGTGCCAGCAGCTCCCCTCACGGGGGCTCCTACGAGCAGTACTTC. As protein: CASSSPHGGSYEQYF.

This rearrangement joins TRBV4-3 to TRBJ2-1; D might be TRBD1 (6 bases). The CDR3 is made up of 16 amino acids. V was clipped by 5 bases and J by 5 bases, with 19 bases between them. The V gene's germline CDR1 is LGHNA and CDR2 YSLEER. CDR3 bases: TGCGCCAGCAGCGGGGCCCGGGACACGATAAACAATGAGCAGTTCTTC. Its translation is CASSGARDTINNEQFF.

The sample holds one count of this clone. The DNA for the CDR3 is TGTGCCAGCAGTTTATATCCAGGGACCTACGAGCAGTACTTC. This codes for CASSLYPGTYEQYF. The chain uses TRBV27 and TRBJ2-7, with D possibly being TRBD1 (5 bases). This CDR3 comprises 14 residues. Germline CDR1 and CDR2: MNHEY and SMNVEV (reference sequence). Trimming pared 1 base from V and 2 bases from J, leaving 9 bases between.

The chain joins TRBV9 to TRBJ2-2; possible D gene TRBD1, 6 bases. This CDR3 contains 15 residues. Trimming left V 0 bases short and J 2 bases short, with 8 bases between. The germline V gene has CDR1 SGDLS and CDR2 YYNGEE. In DNA, the CDR3 is TGTGCCAGCAGCGTAGCGGGACAAAACACCGGGGAGCTGTTTTTT. Translating gives CASSVAGQNTGELFF.

The chain joins TRBV27 to TRBJ2-7; D is perhaps TRBD2 (6 bases). Looked up from germline, CDR1 is MNHEY and CDR2 is SMNVEV (reference sequence). This CDR3 has 17 amino acids. V was pared by 4 bases and J by 3 bases, with 22 bases between. The DNA of the CDR3 is TGTGCCAGCAGTTCCCTAGGACTGCGGGGAACCTTCTACGAGCAGTACTTC. Its protein product is CASSSLGLRGTFYEQYF.

The rearrangement links TRBV5-6 to TRBJ1-2; D gene unclear. Germline V gene data show CDR1 as SGHDT and CDR2 as YYEEEE. Trimming cost V 3 bases and J 8 bases, with 14 bases left between them. This CDR3 is built from 13 residues. CDR3 loop: CASSSPGFGGYTF. Here the CDR3 DNA reads TGTGCCAGCAGCTCCCCGGGGTTTGGAGGCTACACCTTC.

V is TRBV7-2 and J is TRBJ2-3; D may be TRBD1 (5 bases). The V and J ends lost 5 bases and 6 bases respectively, with 15 bases between them. Germline values: CDR1 SGHTA, CDR2 FQGNSA. This CDR3 region has 14 residues. The chain's CDR3 is CASSPDSLRDTQYF. The CDR3, as DNA: TGTGCCAGCAGCCCCGACAGCCTGCGGGATACGCAGTATTTT.

The chain links TRBV7-8 to TRBJ2-5; D remains unclear. With 5 bases removed from V and 7 bases from J, the gap between germline ends came to 11 bases. Looked up from germline, CDR1 is SGHVS and CDR2 is FQNEAQ. The CDR3 length is 12 residues. The CDR3, as DNA: TGTGCCAGCAGCCCAAACCAGCGGACCCAGTACTTC. Amino acids: CASSPNQRTQYF. Based on the CDR3 plus reference TRBV7-8 and TRBJ2-5, the full variable domain is GAGVSQSPRYKVAKRGQDVALRCDPISGHVSLFWYQQALGQGPEFLTYFQNEAQLDKSGLPSDRFFAERPEGSVSTLKIQRTQQEDSAVYLCASSPNQRTQYFGPGTRLLVL.

Written as DNA, the CDR3 is TGTGCCAGCAGTTTATCGTGGACAGGAGTTTATGGCTACACCTTC. It is translated as CASSLSWTGVYGYTF. V is TRBV27 and J is TRBJ1-2, with TRBD1 identical over 7 bases. The germline V gene encodes CDR1 MNHEY and CDR2 SMNVEV (reference sequence). The CDR3 sequence is 15 residues long. J gave up 5 bases and V 0 bases, and 6 bases lay outside the gene matches.

This chain uses TRBV6-1 with TRBJ1-2; a weak D match, TRBD1 (6 bases). Trimming left V 3 bases short and J 4 bases short, with 9 bases between. The CDR3 sequence is 13 residues long. Germline V CDR1 and CDR2: MNHNS, SASEGT. The CDR3: CASSETGAYGYTF. CDR3 DNA: TGTGCCAGCAGTGAGACAGGTGCCTATGGCTACACCTTC.

The chain's CDR3 is CASSHWTGGLGYTF. CDR3 coding DNA: TGTGCCAGCAGCCATTGGACAGGGGGCCTTGGCTACACCTTC. This chain links TRBV14 with TRBJ1-2; TRBD1 matches 11 bases. This CDR3 has 14 amino acids. CDR1 is SGHDN and CDR2 is FVKESK in the germline V gene. V was clipped by 3 bases and J by 7 bases; unmatched bases: 4.